Each of the 4 T cell receptor beta chains below was sequenced from the same sample in a study of cytomegalovirus exposure and HLA in healthy donors. 60 Vbeta and 13 Jbeta primers were used in PCR. Profiled with immunoSEQ multiplex PCR; TCRdb holds only in-frame clones, not every one. The data show 150,000 to 200,000 clones, with 80% seen just once and 6.3% held by the top ten. Sequenced input: PBMCs. Every receptor here comes from a male donor in good health and CMV-seropositive.

V is TRBV4-2 and J is TRBJ2-2; a weak D match, TRBD2 (6 bases). Germline CDR1 reads LGHNA; CDR2 reads YNFKEQ. Trimming shortened V by 4 bases and J by 5 bases, and 20 bases separated the two germline ends. The CDR3 contains 17 residues. The CDR3 region is CASSLSGRLDGTGELFF. In DNA, the CDR3 is TGTGCCAGCAGCCTCTCAGGGAGACTAGATGGTACCGGGGAGCTGTTTTTT.

The chain is built from TRBV19 and TRBJ2-1; 9 nucleotides match TRBD2. Germline values: CDR1 LNHDA, CDR2 SQIVND (reference sequence). CDR3 length: 18 residues. V shed 8 bases, J shed 0 bases, and the junction held 14 bases outside the gene matches. The CDR3 region is CASSPPGLAVSSYNEQFF. Written as DNA, the CDR3 is TGTGCCAGTTCCCCCCCGGGACTAGCAGTAAGCTCCTACAATGAGCAGTTCTTC.

This clone was seen a handful of times. CDR3 in amino acids: CASSLVGTTYEQYF. DNA for the CDR3: TGCGCCAGCAGCTTGGTCGGGACTACTTACGAGCAGTACTTC. The chain carries TRBV5-1 and TRBJ2-7, with 7 bases identical to TRBD2. The CDR3 has 14 residues. The trim removed 0 bases at V and 4 bases at J, leaving 4 bases unmatched. CDR1 and CDR2 (germline): SGHRS, YFSETQ. Filled out from reference TRBV5-1 and TRBJ2-7, the complete variable domain reads KAGVTQTPRYLIKTRGQQVTLSCSPISGHRSVSWYQQTPGQGLQFLFEYFSETQRNKGNFPGRFSGRQFSNSRSEMNVSTLELGDSALYLCASSLVGTTYEQYFGPGTRLTVT.

The V gene is TRBV14, the J gene TRBJ2-3, with TRBD2 identical over 10 bases. Germline V gene data show CDR1 as SGHDN and CDR2 as FVKESK. This CDR3 has 16 amino acids. The V segment lost 4 bases and the J segment 2 bases; nucleotides outside the gene matches: 6. The CDR3 protein is CASSLWTSGTTDTQYF. The CDR3 nucleotides are TGTGCCAGCAGCCTATGGACTAGCGGAACCACAGATACGCAGTATTTT.